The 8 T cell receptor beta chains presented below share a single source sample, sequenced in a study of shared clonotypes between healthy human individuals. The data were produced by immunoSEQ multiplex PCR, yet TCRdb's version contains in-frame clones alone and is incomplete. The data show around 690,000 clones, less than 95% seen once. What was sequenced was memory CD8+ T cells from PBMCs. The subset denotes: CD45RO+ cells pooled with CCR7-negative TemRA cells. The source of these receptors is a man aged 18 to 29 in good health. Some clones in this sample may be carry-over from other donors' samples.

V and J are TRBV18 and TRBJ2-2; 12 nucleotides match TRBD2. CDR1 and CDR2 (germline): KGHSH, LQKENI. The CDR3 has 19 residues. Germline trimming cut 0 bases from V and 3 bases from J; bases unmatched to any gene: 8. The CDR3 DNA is TGTGCCAGCTCACCACCTAGACTAGCGGGAGTGATTGACACCGGGGAGCTGTTTTTT. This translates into CASSPPRLAGVIDTGELFF.

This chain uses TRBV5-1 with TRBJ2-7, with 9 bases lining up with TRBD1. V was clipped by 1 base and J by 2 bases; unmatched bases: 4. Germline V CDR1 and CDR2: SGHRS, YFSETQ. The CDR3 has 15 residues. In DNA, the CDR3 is TGCGCCAGCAGCTTGTGGACAGGGGTGGCCTACGAGCAGTACTTC. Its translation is CASSLWTGVAYEQYF.

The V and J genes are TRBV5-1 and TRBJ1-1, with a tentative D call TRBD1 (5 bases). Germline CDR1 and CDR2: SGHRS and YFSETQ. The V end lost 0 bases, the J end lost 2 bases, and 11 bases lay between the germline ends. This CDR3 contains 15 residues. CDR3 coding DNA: TGCGCCAGCAGCTTGGCCGGGGGGGACAACACTGAAGCTTTCTTT. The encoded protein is CASSLAGGDNTEAFF.

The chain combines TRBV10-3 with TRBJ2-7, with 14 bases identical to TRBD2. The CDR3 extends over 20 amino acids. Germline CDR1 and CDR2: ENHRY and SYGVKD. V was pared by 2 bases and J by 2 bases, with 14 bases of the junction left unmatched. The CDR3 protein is CAISEPSGLAGEWGPYEQYF. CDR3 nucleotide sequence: TGTGCCATCAGTGAGCCCTCGGGACTAGCGGGAGAGTGGGGACCCTACGAGCAGTACTTC.

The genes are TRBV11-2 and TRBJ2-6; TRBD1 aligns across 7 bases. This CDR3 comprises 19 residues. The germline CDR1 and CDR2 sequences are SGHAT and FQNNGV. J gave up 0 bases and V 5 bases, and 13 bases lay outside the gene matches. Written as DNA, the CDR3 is TGTGCCAGCAGCCACCCAAGGGGACAGATCCTCTCTGGGGCCAACGTCCTGACTTTC. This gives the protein CASSHPRGQILSGANVLTF.

CDR3 loop: CASSSPTKAGVVYEQYF. As DNA, the CDR3 is TGTGCCAGTAGCTCCCCCACGAAGGCAGGGGTGGTGTACGAGCAGTACTTC. J is TRBJ2-7 and V is TRBV19; D is possibly TRBD1 (6 bases). V gave up 6 bases and J gave up 4 bases, with 25 bases separating them. Germline lookup yields CDR1 LNHDA and CDR2 SQIVND (reference sequence). The CDR3 totals 17 residues.

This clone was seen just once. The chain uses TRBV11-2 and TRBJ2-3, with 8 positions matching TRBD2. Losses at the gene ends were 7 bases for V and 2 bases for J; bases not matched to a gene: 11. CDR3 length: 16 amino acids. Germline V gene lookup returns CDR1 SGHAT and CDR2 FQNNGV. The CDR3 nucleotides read TGTGCCAGCACCGATGTTTTGCGGGAGGACACAGATACGCAGTATTTT. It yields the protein CASTDVLREDTDTQYF.

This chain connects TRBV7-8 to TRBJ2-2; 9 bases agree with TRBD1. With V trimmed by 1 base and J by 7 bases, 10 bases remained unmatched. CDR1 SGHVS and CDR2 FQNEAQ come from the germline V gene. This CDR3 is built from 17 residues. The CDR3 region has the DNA TGTGCCAGCAGCTTAGTGGGGACAGGGTTGGTGCGCGGGGAGCTGTTTTTT. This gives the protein CASSLVGTGLVRGELFF.